These 10 T cell receptor beta chains came from one sample sequenced in a study of identical twins. TCRdb used MiXCR to reprocess the 5' RACE reads, holding one entry per CDR3 protein. The table shows more than 600,000 distinct CDR3 sequences, with about 18% occurring only once. These same records also appear under a second study, on T cells expressing NK-cell markers.

Specimen: PBMCs. Every receptor here comes from a woman between 18 and 29 years old in good health.

The genes are TRBV25-1 and TRBJ2-5, with TRBD2 matching over 10 bases. Germline-derived CDR1 and CDR2 are MGHDK and SYGVNS. This CDR3 has 16 residues. V lost 2 bases, J lost 5 bases, and 8 bases stayed unmatched. The CDR3 bases are TGTGCCAGCAGTGAACGGCTAGCGGGAGTATCGGAGACCCAGTACTTC. Translated: CASSERLAGVSETQYF.

The table lists this clonotype with a few counts. This sequence joins TRBV6-2 or TRBV6-3 and TRBJ1-1; D call uncertain. Looked up from germline, CDR1 is MNHEY and CDR2 is SVGEGT. Trimming removed 2 bases from V and 4 bases from J, with 5 bases in between. This CDR3 comprises 12 residues. The CDR3 loop reads CASSYQRTEAFF. CDR3 nucleotides: TGTGCCAGCAGTTACCAACGCACTGAAGCTTTCTTT.

This clonotype was found a few times. V usage is TRBV9 and J usage is TRBJ1-3; D may be TRBD1 (6 bases). V lost 7 bases to trimming and J lost 2 bases, with 16 bases between them. Looked up from germline, CDR1 is SGDLS and CDR2 is YYNGEE. This CDR3 has 15 amino acids. The CDR3 here is CASSSEQGTGNTIYF. The CDR3 DNA follows: TGTGCCAGCTCATCAGAACAGGGCACTGGAAACACCATATATTTT.

The sample holds a few counts of this clonotype. The chain links TRBV5-1 to TRBJ2-1, with a tentative D call TRBD2 (5 bases). The V end was cut by 1 base, the J end by 4 bases, with 12 bases between. The germline V gene has CDR1 SGHRS and CDR2 YFSETQ. The CDR3 consists of 15 residues. The CDR3 DNA sequence: TGCGCCAGCAGCTTGTACGGGGAGCAATACAATGAGCAGTTCTTC. This translates into CASSLYGEQYNEQFF.

V gene TRBV7-2 combines with J gene TRBJ2-7; possibly TRBD2 for D (6 bases). The CDR3 runs to 16 residues. Germline values: CDR1 SGHTA, CDR2 FQGNSA. V was shortened by 2 bases and J by 2 bases, with 16 bases between the two germline ends. CDR3 bases: TGTGCCAGCAGCTTATCGTTAATGGGCGGGACCTACGAGCAGTACTTC. It codes for CASSLSLMGGTYEQYF.

The chain employs TRBV14 and TRBJ2-1, with 7 bases lining up with TRBD1. V gave up 4 bases and J gave up 2 bases; unmatched junction bases: 2. This CDR3 spans 14 amino acids. In germline, CDR1 is SGHDN, CDR2 FVKESK. The CDR3 loop is CASSRQGTYNEQFF. The CDR3 bases are TGTGCCAGCAGCCGACAGGGTACCTACAATGAGCAGTTCTTC.

This chain connects TRBV19 to TRBJ1-4; D may be TRBD1 (6 bases). The V gene lost 5 bases and the J gene lost 4 bases, with 14 bases spanning the gap. This CDR3 has 15 amino acids. Germline CDR1 LNHDA, CDR2 SQIVND (reference sequence). The CDR3 here is CASSLRQVDNEKLFF. The CDR3 DNA follows: TGTGCCAGTAGTCTAAGACAGGTCGATAATGAAAAACTGTTTTTT.

This chain joins TRBV5-5 and TRBJ2-1; D possibly corresponds to TRBD2 (6 bases). V lost 4 bases and J 2 bases, leaving 16 bases between the germline ends. Germline CDR1 is SGHKS and CDR2 is YYEKEE (reference sequence). The CDR3 is 16 amino acids. CDR3 sequence reads: CASSALGEVPYNEQFF. The DNA for the CDR3 is TGTGCCAGCAGCGCCCTGGGGGAGGTCCCCTACAATGAGCAGTTCTTC. The variable domain in full, completed from reference TRBV5-5 and TRBJ2-1, reads DAGVTQSPTHLIKTRGQQVTLRCSPISGHKSVSWYQQVLGQGPQFIFQYYEKEERGRGNFPDRFSARQFPNYSSELNVNALLLGDSALYLCASSALGEVPYNEQFFGPGTRLTVL.

This clonotype has a handful of counts. The rearrangement links TRBV20-1 to TRBJ2-7; 10 nucleotides agree with TRBD2. Unmatched junction bases numbered 8, after V lost 4 bases and J lost 2 bases. The CDR3 is 15 amino acids. The germline gives CDR1 DFQATT, CDR2 SNEGSKA (reference sequence). CDR3 region: CSATAPAGGPYEQYF. DNA of the CDR3: TGCAGTGCTACAGCCCCAGCGGGGGGGCCCTACGAGCAGTACTTC.

This clonotype was counted between two and nine times. This chain links TRBV4-2 with TRBJ2-5; possibly TRBD2 for D (6 bases). There are 13 residues in the CDR3. Trimming took off 1 base at V and 4 bases at J, with 7 bases between the two ends. Germline V CDR1 and CDR2: LGHNA, YNFKEQ. CDR3 bases: TGTGCCAGCAGCCAAGTGGGAGGAGAGACCCAGTACTTC. Protein: CASSQVGGETQYF.